This entry concerns a single T cell receptor (beta chain). The data stem from a study of T cell responses to AZD1222 COVID-19 vaccine. V lost 5 bases to trimming and J lost 2 bases, with 15 bases between them. Germline V gives CDR1 SGHVS, CDR2 FNYEAQ. This CDR3 is 15 amino acids long. Sequenced by immunoSEQ multiplex PCR; TCRdb stores in-frame clones only, minus some. The sample shows 90,000 to 140,000 clones, 89% of them seen only once. This rearrangement joins TRBV7-6 to TRBJ2-5; the D call may be TRBD1 or TRBD2 (5 bases each). The TCR originated in an adult who received the AZD1222 COVID-19 vaccine. Sequenced here: peripheral blood, sampled 28 days after the second AZD1222 dose. This CDR3 is CASSRWDGPQETQYF. The CDR3 DNA reads as TGTGCCAGCAGCCGTTGGGACGGACCACAAGAGACCCAGTACTTC.